This TCR beta chain is drawn from a study of T-cell memory formation after mild COVID-19. TCRdb passed the 5' RACE reads through MiXCR, listing each CDR3 protein once. This sample has 210,000 or so distinct CDR3 sequences, with about 18% found just once. CDR1 is SGHDN, CDR2 FVKESK, per germline. V dropped 1 base and J dropped 6 bases, with 10 bases sitting between them. The CDR3 spans 13 residues. The specimen sequenced was PBMCs or a T cell subset sorted from them (not recorded which). This receptor was identified in an adult woman who had mild COVID-19 (a few samples of this study predate the infection). Cell type and time point are not known. The gene calls are TRBV14 and TRBJ2-7, with D unclear. Here the CDR3 reads CASSQVVFGEQYF. The DNA of the CDR3 is TGTGCCAGCAGCCAAGTGGTCTTCGGCGAGCAGTACTTC.